This T cell receptor beta chain was identified in a study of T cell responses to AZD1222 COVID-19 vaccine. Notes on the study in general: Spike-specific TCR breadth and depth grew following two AZD1222 doses. Among the donors, most were white British and more were female, and clonal diversity was possibly underestimated. Among vaccine-associated CD4 TCRs, coverage spanned spike, with dominance at 160-218 and 743-854.

The CDR3 has 17 residues. A remark on this clone: What it binds is unknown.

Method: immunoSEQ multiplex PCR; TCRdb's copy keeps in-frame clones and lacks some. Of tens of thousands of clones listed, less than 95% are singletons. Samples with a second dose at about 4 or about 12 weeks were pooled together. This rearrangement joins TRBV21-1 to TRBJ2-3; whether TRBD1, the table's D call, matches the DNA was not checked. TRBV21-1 represents a pseudogene. This material consisted of peripheral blood, taken 28 days after the second AZD1222 dose. This sequence was found in an adult who received the AZD1222 COVID-19 vaccine. The CDR3 spells CASSKCGQGSRTDTQYF. The CDR3 DNA sequence: TGTGCCAGCAGCAAATGTGGACAGGGTAGTAGAACAGATACGCAGTATTTT.